The TCR beta chain described here comes from a study of blood T cell repertoires in COVID-19. Study as a whole: The study drew acute and convalescent COVID-19 samples from the United States, Italy and Spain. In each case, the material was cDNA or gDNA derived from T cells, B-cell-depleted T cells, or PBMCs.

In Seattle, patients joined the study during active infection and were tracked longitudinally. This CDR3 has 16 amino acids. CDR1 and CDR2 (germline): MNHEY, SMNVEV (reference sequence). With V trimmed by 7 bases and J by 5 bases, 14 bases remained unmatched. Authors' data handling: Quantification of nucleated cells was approximated via reference gene primer amplification. Profiled with immunoSEQ multiplex PCR; TCRdb holds only in-frame clones, not every one. V, J and clone size derive from that table, while D and trimming were established from the DNA sequence. The sample lists over 150,000 clones, around 85% occurring once.

The sample comprised peripheral blood. This rearrangement joins TRBV27 to TRBJ2-3, with 8 positions matching TRBD2. This receptor was obtained from a man aged 55-75 years with COVID-19, enrolled during active disease. DNA of the CDR3: TGTGCCAGCACCACCGCCGGGAGGGCCGGGGGAGATACGCAGTATTTT. Translated: CASTTAGRAGGDTQYF.